The source of this T cell receptor (beta chain) is a study of CD8+ T cells in alopecia areata (dated by TCRdb to 2016 to 2019). For the wider study: Treated patients were enrolled in an open-label pilot trial of oral tofacitinib at 5 to 10 mg twice daily for moderate-to-severe alopecia areata. To study T cell clonal expansion in alopecia areata, the researchers applied high-throughput TCRbeta sequencing to both the C3H/HeJ mouse model and human patients. On the human side, TCRbeta sequencing was run on scalp tissue and on sorted CD4+ and CD8+ peripheral blood T cells from healthy controls and from alopecia areata patients with either patchy or totalis/universalis disease. The SALT score, which quantifies the percentage of affected scalp surface area, was used to measure disease severity in treated patients. The RNA source kit depended on sample type: the PAXgene miRNA kit for fixed scalp, the miRNeasy kit for PBMCs, and the RNeasy kit for mouse skin. Amplification of TCRbeta CDR3 regions was done by immunoSEQ multiplex PCR using 35 Vbeta forward primers and 13 Jbeta reverse primers. Biopsies were taken from tofacitinib-treated patients at baseline and again at 4 and 24 weeks into treatment, and several of those patients also had a later scalp biopsy. Tofacitinib was given for 6 to 18 months, followed by 6 months of follow-up off drug to assess delayed response and recurrence. Scalp clonality was compared among normal scalp (n=4), patchy alopecia areata scalp (n=8), and alopecia totalis/universalis scalp (n=8). Points the paper makes about the study in general: Many expanded lesional clones were found to persist in scalp and blood during tofacitinib treatment, and relapse after treatment cessation may be partly explained by this persistence. Compared with normal scalp, lesional scalp, particularly in alopecia totalis/universalis, had higher clonality and more expanded CD8+ clones, which suggests antigenic drive. Tofacitinib significantly decreased scalp clonality and the number of expanded CD8+ clones among the top 100 scalp clones. The treated cohort was small, with a single nonresponder, so links between baseline CD8+ expansion and response need larger studies. Compared with mice, TCR sequences shared between patients were less clear, possibly partly because of HLA diversity across the patient population. Resident alphabeta T cells in normal human skin are also sequenced, complicating scalp TCR repertoire analysis, unlike mouse skin dominated by gammadelta T cells.

The germline V gene specifies SQVTM as CDR1 and ANQGSEA as CDR2. The CDR3 runs 13 residues from the cysteine to the phenylalanine. Solely the CDR3 DNA is kept, with 39 bases framed from the first base. Trimming costs V 2 bases and J 2 bases, and their ends lie 9 bases apart. Receptor libraries were prepared by the immunoSEQ multiplex PCR assay. For TCR sequencing, RNA was extracted from every sample and reverse transcribed into cDNA to serve as template. First-strand cDNA was synthesized with SuperScript III using a 2:1 mix of oligo-dT and random hexamers. A synthetic immune receptor repertoire was used to measure amplification bias, and any remaining bias was corrected computationally. In the source study's methods: Raw reads were preprocessed for error removal, and CDR3 was defined according to IMGT conventions as running from the conserved cysteine to phenylalanine. To get clonality, Shannon entropy was normalized by log2 of the number of productive unique TCRs and the result was subtracted from 1. CD4 or CD8 identity of scalp clones was inferred by cross-referencing scalp TCRbeta sequences with sorted blood CD4 and CD8 repertoires. TCRdb took this table from immuneACCESS and kept in-frame rearrangements with V and J called. Such tables lack part of the clones; where checked against another copy, unresolved V genes explain under half of the gap, and the rest is unexplained. The D gene and trimming were derived from the DNA, and the V and J assignments and clone size from that table. Counted in this sample were roughly 190,000 clones; roughly 60% of them appeared once. The ten largest clones take up roughly 1.3% of the sample.

For this clone: Its antigen is currently not known. Base qualities were left out, and no much larger clone turns up one base away. The sample has other DNA sequences that encode this CDR3 too.

This specimen's treatment or condition label, per the study, means: oral pan-JAK inhibitor, 5-10 mg twice daily. Lesional scalp punch biopsies and peripheral blood were obtained from alopecia areata patients. After PBMCs were isolated by density centrifugation and stained for CD3, CD4 and CD8, a FACSAria was used to sort CD4+ and CD8+ T cells. The specimen was CD4+ T cells sorted from blood, collected at week 49, from a patient treated with tofacitinib. The receptor comes from a human donor with alopecia areata. Recombination connected TRBV29-1 to TRBJ1-1; the D segment cannot be called with confidence. CDR3 region: CSVEPAGNTEAFF. The DNA sequence reads TGCAGCGTTGAACCCGCAGGAAACACTGAAGCTTTCTTT.